The source of this T cell receptor (beta chain) is a study of sequential checkpoint blockade in melanoma. On the study more broadly: Randomization was 1:1 between first-line nivolumab→ipilimumab and ipilimumab→nivolumab. After both sequences, patients received maintenance nivolumab.

Germline CDR1 reads MGHRA; CDR2 reads YSYEKL. The V gene lost 4 bases and the J gene lost 10 bases, with 16 bases spanning the gap. The CDR3 extends over 14 amino acids. Indicated treatment: randomized to nivolumab then ipilimumab (arm A) or the reverse (arm B). Sequencing used immunoSEQ multiplex PCR; TCRdb keeps in-frame clones, though not all of them. The sample contains around 3,500 clones, around 21% of which appear only once. This clonotype originated in a human donor with melanoma. Sequences were derived from tumor tissue (inferred from file names), sampled from a patient given nivolumab and ipilimumab in sequence. The chain employs TRBV4-1 and TRBJ1-4; maybe TRBD1 (5 bases). CDR3 coding DNA: TGCGCCAGCAGCCCAGCCTATACAGGAGGAAAACTGTTTTTT. Translation: CASSPAYTGGKLFF.